Below are 25 T cell receptor beta chains sequenced from a single sample in a study of human T cells and chemical hapten exposure. The time point was: healthy volunteer bleed at 6 weeks. Unfractionated whole blood was the source of the extracted total RNA. In TCRdb, the RACE reads were re-called with MiXCR into one record per CDR3 protein. Of some 65,000 distinct CDR3 sequences listed, under 7.5% are singletons. The specimen sequenced was whole blood. These receptors were taken from a female donor in good health. Some clones in this sample may be carry-over from other donors' samples.

This clonotype was picked up a small number of times. CDR3 DNA sequence: TGTGCCAGCAGTCGGTCAGGACTATTGAACACTGAAGCTTTCTTT. As protein: CASSRSGLLNTEAFF. The chain joins TRBV2 to TRBJ1-1; D is ambiguous. The germline V and J ends were trimmed by 5 bases and 0 bases, with 13 bases remaining between them. This CDR3 contains 15 residues. The V gene's germline CDR1 is SNHLY and CDR2 FYNNEI.

This clonotype has a handful of counts. This sequence joins TRBV7-2 and TRBJ2-7, with TRBD1 as a possible D gene (6 bases). The V gene's germline CDR1 is SGHTA and CDR2 FQGNSA. Trimming took 1 base from V and 6 from J, leaving 13 bases between them. The CDR3 sequence is 14 residues long. The CDR3 sequence is CASSLDPVQGEQYF. The CDR3 coding sequence is TGTGCCAGCAGCTTAGACCCGGTACAGGGCGAGCAGTACTTC.

The rearrangement uses TRBV20-1 and TRBJ2-5; D is perhaps TRBD2 (5 bases). Between the trimmed V and J ends, which lost 5 bases and 1 base, there was a span of 11 bases. The CDR3 covers 13 residues. CDR1 and CDR2 from the germline V gene are DFQATT and SNEGSKA (reference sequence). The CDR3 coding sequence is TGCAGTGCTGCCCCGGCGGGCCAAGAGACCCAGTACTTC. It yields the protein CSAAPAGQETQYF.

There are many counts of this clonotype. This chain joins TRBV6-5 and TRBJ2-3; tentatively, D is TRBD1 (6 bases). V dropped 0 bases and J dropped 5 bases, with 12 bases sitting between them. The germline V gene has CDR1 MNHEY and CDR2 SVGAGI. The CDR3 totals 15 residues. CDR3 sequence reads: CASSYSQQGIDTQYF. The CDR3 DNA is TGTGCCAGCAGTTACTCGCAACAGGGAATAGATACGCAGTATTTT.

Many counts were recorded for this clonotype. This chain uses TRBV7-2 with TRBJ2-7; TRBD2 matches 9 bases. CDR1 and CDR2 (germline): SGHTA, FQGNSA. Trimming cost V 0 bases and J 2 bases; bases outside gene matches: 5. This CDR3 is 16 amino acids long. In DNA form, the CDR3 reads TGTGCCAGCAGCTTAGCCGCGGTAGCGGGGGCCTACGAGCAGTACTTC. Translated: CASSLAAVAGAYEQYF.

This clonotype was detected many times. CDR3 region: CASSVEPGLGQDGYTF. CDR3 bases: TGTGCCAGCAGCGTAGAGCCAGGATTGGGACAAGATGGCTACACCTTC. This chain uses TRBV9 with TRBJ1-2, with D tentatively TRBD1 (6 bases). Between the trimmed V and J ends, which lost 0 bases and 6 bases, there was a span of 18 bases. CDR1 is SGDLS, CDR2 YYNGEE, per germline. The CDR3 is 16 amino acids.

This clonotype occurred many times. The V and J genes are TRBV14 and TRBJ2-1; D gene uncertain. Per the germline V gene, CDR1 is SGHDN and CDR2 is FVKESK. V lost 3 bases to trimming and J lost 2 bases, with 8 bases between them. This CDR3 region has 14 residues. CDR3: CASSQGGTYNEQFF. CDR3 bases: TGTGCCAGCAGCCAGGGTGGAACCTACAATGAGCAGTTCTTC.

This clonotype occurred many times. The chain combines TRBV12-3 or TRBV12-4 with TRBJ2-5; D gene unclear. Trimming shortened V by 3 bases and J by 2 bases, and 7 bases separated the two germline ends. This CDR3 has 13 amino acids. The CDR3: CASSFWSQETQYF. DNA of the CDR3: TGTGCCAGCAGTTTTTGGTCGCAAGAGACCCAGTACTTC.

J is TRBJ1-6 and V is TRBV14; D is perhaps TRBD1 (5 bases). This CDR3 is built from 12 residues. From germline, CDR1 is SGHDN and CDR2 FVKESK. Trimming shortened V by 7 bases and J by 15 bases, and 16 bases separated the two germline ends. The CDR3, as DNA: TGTGCCAGCACCATGGGGGTCCCGGACCTCCACTTT. This translates into CASTMGVPDLHF. The whole variable domain, filled in from reference TRBV14 and TRBJ1-6, reads EAGVTQFPSHSVIEKGQTVTLRCDPISGHDNLYWYRRVMGKEIKFLLHFVKESKQDESGMPNNRFLAERTGGTYSTLKVQPAELEDSGVYFCASTMGVPDLHFGNGTRLTVT.

This clonotype occurred many times. The chain links TRBV20-1 to TRBJ2-2; D not resolved. Trimming took off 0 bases at V and 1 base at J, with 9 bases between the two ends. CDR1 and CDR2 from the germline V gene are DFQATT and SNEGSKA (reference sequence). This CDR3 comprises 15 residues. Here the CDR3 DNA reads TGCAGTGCTAGAGATCTAGGAGAGAACACCGGGGAGCTGTTTTTT. The encoded protein is CSARDLGENTGELFF.

In its sample, this clonotype was seen many times. The chain has TRBV29-1 and TRBJ2-3, with 8 positions matching TRBD2. Germline CDR1 is SQVTM and CDR2 is ANQGSEA. V shed 2 bases, J shed 2 bases, and the junction held 12 bases outside the gene matches. The CDR3 has 17 amino acids. DNA for the CDR3: TGCAGCGTTGAAAGGGTGGGGATAGCGGGATTCACAGATACGCAGTATTTT. Protein sequence: CSVERVGIAGFTDTQYF.

This clonotype was counted many times. The chain recombines TRBV3-1 with TRBJ2-3, with D unclear. Germline CDR1 and CDR2: LGHDT and YNNKEL (reference sequence). V dropped 1 base and J dropped 5 bases, with 7 bases sitting between them. This CDR3 is built from 13 residues. CDR3 region: CASSQGPLDTQYF. As DNA, the CDR3 is TGTGCCAGCAGCCAAGGTCCCCTAGATACGCAGTATTTT.

This clonotype was seen only a few times. The chain employs TRBV30 and TRBJ2-1; D remains ambiguous. The V gene's germline CDR1 is GTSNPN and CDR2 SVGIG (reference sequence). The V end lost 3 bases, the J end lost 8 bases, and 8 bases lay between the germline ends. CDR3 length equals 11 residues. The CDR3 is CAWRSRDEQFF. The CDR3 region has the DNA TGTGCCTGGAGGTCCCGCGATGAGCAGTTCTTC.

The chain employs TRBV28 and TRBJ1-5; 9 bases are a match to TRBD1. V lost 5 bases, J lost 5 bases, and 7 bases stayed unmatched. Germline V CDR1 and CDR2: MDHEN, SYDVKM. The CDR3 is made up of 15 amino acids. The CDR3 is CASSQGQGRYQPQHF. The DNA for the CDR3 is TGTGCCAGCAGTCAAGGACAGGGGAGGTATCAGCCCCAGCATTTT.

This clonotype has ten or more counts. CDR3 sequence: CASSPYRGQEAFF. In DNA, the CDR3 is TGTGCCAGCAGCCCCTATAGGGGCCAGGAAGCTTTCTTT. The chain carries TRBV21-1 and TRBJ1-1; the DNA was not used to check the table's D call, TRBD1. TRBV21-1 is assigned pseudogene status. The CDR3 contains 13 residues.

This clonotype was seen a few times. This chain uses TRBV19 with TRBJ1-5, with TRBD1 matching 9 bases. There are 17 residues in the CDR3. V dropped 6 bases and J dropped 2; count of bases not matched to a gene: 11. The germline CDR1 and CDR2 sequences are LNHDA and SQIVND (reference sequence). Here the CDR3 reads CASSSPVTGGGNQPQHF. CDR3 in DNA: TGTGCCAGTAGCTCCCCGGTGACAGGGGGAGGCAATCAGCCCCAGCATTTT.

This clonotype was seen ten or more times. V usage is TRBV10-3 and J usage is TRBJ2-7, with unresolved D. V was clipped by 0 bases and J by 8 bases, with 8 bases between them. The CDR3 has 12 residues. Germline V lookup: CDR1 ENHRY, CDR2 SYGVKD. CDR3 coding DNA: TGTGCCATCAGTGAGTCGGAAGGAAAGCAGTACTTC. Encoded protein: CAISESEGKQYF.

Here the CDR3 reads CASSFFGVNYGYTF. Written as DNA, the CDR3 is TGTGCCAGCAGCTTCTTTGGAGTAAACTATGGCTACACCTTC. The chain uses TRBV7-9 and TRBJ1-2; no reliable D call. Trimming took off 3 bases at V and 2 bases at J, with 10 bases between the two ends. Germline lookup yields CDR1 SEHNR and CDR2 FQNEAQ (reference sequence). CDR3 length equals 14 residues.

This clonotype has ten or more counts. The chain combines TRBV18 with TRBJ2-7; D perhaps matches TRBD2 (6 bases). With 0 bases removed from V and 8 bases from J, the gap between germline ends came to 17 bases. There are 15 residues in the CDR3. Germline-derived CDR1 and CDR2 are KGHSH and LQKENI. The CDR3 nucleotides read TGTGCCAGCTCACCACCGGCGGAGGGGTTTGTAAAGCAGTACTTC. It encodes CASSPPAEGFVKQYF.

The chain has TRBV7-9 and TRBJ2-7, with a possible D match to TRBD1 (6 bases). CDR1 is SEHNR and CDR2 is FQNEAQ in the germline V gene (reference sequence). The CDR3 extends over 14 amino acids. V was shortened by 1 base and J by 4 bases, with 11 bases between the two germline ends. DNA of the CDR3: TGTGCCAGCAGCTTAGGAACAGGGAAGTACGAGCAGTACTTC. It yields the protein CASSLGTGKYEQYF.

DNA of the CDR3: TGTGCCAGCAGACCCCAGGGGCCCTATAACTATGGCTACACCTTC. Residues: CASRPQGPYNYGYTF. V gene TRBV28 combines with J gene TRBJ1-2; TRBD1 might be the D (6 bases). The CDR3 loop spans 15 amino acids. Germline V gene lookup returns CDR1 MDHEN and CDR2 SYDVKM. The V and J ends lost 6 bases and 1 base respectively, with 15 bases between them.

This chain uses TRBV6-6 with TRBJ1-2; D uncertain. This CDR3 has 13 amino acids. From germline, CDR1 is MNHNY and CDR2 SVGAGI (reference sequence). The germline V and J ends were trimmed by 3 bases and 6 bases, with 11 bases remaining between them. The CDR3: CASSYGASDGYTF. CDR3 DNA: TGTGCCAGCAGTTATGGTGCATCCGATGGCTACACCTTC.

Ten or more counts support this clonotype. This sequence joins TRBV11-2 and TRBJ2-3, with 9 bases fitting TRBD2. The CDR3 is 15 amino acids. Trimming at V came to 5 bases and at J to 5 bases, leaving 8 bases not matched to a gene. The V gene's germline CDR1 is SGHAT and CDR2 FQNNGV. The CDR3 DNA reads TGTGCCAGCAGCCTATTAGCGGGAGAGGGAGATACGCAGTATTTT. Amino acid sequence: CASSLLAGEGDTQYF.

Comment on this clonotype: This may come from a read error, since a much larger clone is one base off. V is TRBV2 and J is TRBJ1-4; no reliable D call. The CDR3 has 15 residues. Looked up from germline, CDR1 is SNHLY and CDR2 is FYNNEI. Trimming removed 3 bases at V and 4 bases at J, with 12 bases between. CDR3: CASSESGRDNEKLFF. The DNA for the CDR3 is TGTGCCAGCAGTGAGTCAGGACGGGATAATGAAAAACTGTTTTTT.

This clonotype was seen just once. A much larger clone differs from this one at a single base, so this may be a read error. The genes are TRBV14 and TRBJ2-5, with TRBD2 matching over 9 bases. Germline assignment: CDR1 SGHDN and CDR2 FVKESK. This CDR3 is built from 16 residues. CDR3 sequence reads: CANSQGGSGRGETQYF. For the CDR3, the DNA is TGTGCCAACAGCCAAGGAGGTAGCGGGAGAGGGGAGACCCAGTACTTC.